This T cell receptor beta chain appears in the sequencing data of a study of shared clonotypes between healthy human individuals. Whole-study results and caveats: Some clonotypes were shared by all four sorted-subset donors, while others were not shared. The non-shared ones had lower generation probabilities than the shared ones.

A note on this clone: Antigen specificity is unknown.

The CDR3 runs 13 residues. The J segment lost 8 bases and the V segment lost 6 bases, leaving 8 bases of the junction unmatched. Germline values: CDR1 KGHSH, CDR2 LQKENI. The repertoire was sequenced with immunoSEQ multiplex PCR; TCRdb's copy has only in-frame clones and lacks some. This table holds around 370,000 clones, 96% found once. The J gene is TRBJ1-2, the V gene TRBV18; 8 bases are shared with TRBD1. Sequenced sample: memory CD8+ T cells sorted from blood. Described subset: CD45RO+ cells pooled with CCR7-negative TemRA cells. The TCR comes from a man younger than 45 in good health. CDR3 in DNA: TGTGCCAGCTCCCAACCGGGACAGGAAGGCTACACCTTC. Its protein is CASSQPGQEGYTF.